Listed here are 15 T cell receptor beta chains from one sample, sequenced in a study of blood T cell repertoires in COVID-19. Clones were read by immunoSEQ multiplex PCR, and TCRdb kept only the in-frame ones, dropping some. The sample shows 250,000 or so clones, 70% to 90% of them seen only once. Sequencing was carried out using peripheral blood. All receptors come from a man aged 80 or over with acute or convalescent COVID-19.

CDR3 amino acids: CSVGGGPGNTIYF. The CDR3 DNA follows: TGCAGCGTCGGCGGGGGGCCTGGAAACACCATATATTTT. The chain couples TRBV29-1 to TRBJ1-3; D is perhaps TRBD1 (6 bases). Germline CDR1 SQVTM, CDR2 ANQGSEA. The V end was cut by 6 bases, the J end by 2 bases, with 11 bases between. The CDR3 consists of 13 residues.

The DNA for the CDR3 is TGTGCCAGCAGTTATGCACCACAGGGTTCCTACAATGAGCAGTTCTTC. Translation gives CASSYAPQGSYNEQFF. The rearrangement links TRBV6-6 to TRBJ2-1; TRBD1 is a possible D gene (6 bases). V lost 3 bases, J lost 1 base, and 13 bases lay in between. This CDR3 region has 16 residues. Per the germline V gene, CDR1 is MNHNY and CDR2 is SVGAGI (reference sequence).

This sequence joins TRBV19 and TRBJ1-4; tentative D call: TRBD1 (6 bases). Germline V gene data show CDR1 as LNHDA and CDR2 as SQIVND (reference sequence). Trimming cost V 5 bases and J 0 bases, with 10 bases left between them. CDR3 length: 15 amino acids. This chain's CDR3 is CASSQTGATNEKLFF. CDR3 bases: TGTGCCAGTAGTCAGACAGGAGCAACTAATGAAAAACTGTTTTTT.

In this sample, this clone turned up a few times. The genes are TRBV7-2 and TRBJ2-7; 7 nucleotides match TRBD1. Germline loops: CDR1 SGHTA, CDR2 FQGNSA. The CDR3 runs 13 residues. The trim removed 1 base at V and 6 bases at J, leaving 3 bases unmatched. The CDR3 sequence: CASSLGPGGEQYF. CDR3 DNA: TGTGCCAGCAGCTTAGGTCCAGGGGGCGAGCAGTACTTC.

The table lists this clone with a count of one. This rearrangement joins TRBV19 to TRBJ2-2, with TRBD1 matching 10 bases. The CDR3 contains 14 residues. CDR1 LNHDA and CDR2 SQIVND come from the germline V gene (reference sequence). With V trimmed by 8 bases and J by 5 bases, 5 bases remained unmatched. The CDR3 DNA sequence: TGTGCCAGTGGCGACAGGGGGCTAACCGGGGAGCTGTTTTTT. Its protein product is CASGDRGLTGELFF.

The chain joins TRBV18 to TRBJ1-5; 8 bases fit TRBD1. The CDR3 extends over 17 amino acids. Losses at the gene ends were 4 bases for V and 1 base for J; bases not matched to a gene: 9. Germline V gene data show CDR1 as KGHSH and CDR2 as LQKENI. CDR3 protein: CASSQMQGAQSNQPQHF. The CDR3 coding sequence is TGTGCCAGCTCACAGATGCAGGGGGCTCAGAGCAATCAGCCCCAGCATTTT.

The chain is built from TRBV19 and TRBJ1-1, with TRBD1 matching 8 bases. The CDR3 has 13 residues. The junction had 2 bases not matched to a gene; V was cut back by 5 bases and J by 3 bases. Germline loops: CDR1 LNHDA, CDR2 SQIVND (reference sequence). CDR3 bases: TGTGCCAGTAGTGCAGGGGGCTACACTGAAGCTTTCTTT. Residues: CASSAGGYTEAFF.

The V and J genes are TRBV6-5 and TRBJ1-2; 8 bases map to TRBD1. V trimming: 6 bases; J trimming: 4 bases; junction bases outside the gene matches: 7. The CDR3 has 14 amino acids. Germline V lookup: CDR1 MNHEY, CDR2 SVGAGI. CDR3 amino acids: CASRPTGGSYGYTF. As DNA, the CDR3 is TGTGCCAGCAGGCCAACAGGGGGTTCCTATGGCTACACCTTC.

CDR3 in amino acids: CASSLLTRDTQYF. The CDR3 DNA is TGTGCCAGCAGTTTATTGACTAGAGATACGCAGTATTTT. The rearrangement joins TRBV28 to TRBJ2-3, with D possibly matching TRBD2 (6 bases). The V end was cut by 1 base, the J end by 5 bases, with 7 bases between. Germline V gene lookup returns CDR1 MDHEN and CDR2 SYDVKM. This CDR3 is 13 amino acids long.

The V gene is TRBV19, the J gene TRBJ2-1; 8 nucleotides line up with TRBD2. With 5 bases clipped from V and 6 bases from J, the junction kept 9 bases outside the gene matches. This CDR3 region has 15 residues. The germline CDR1 and CDR2 sequences are LNHDA and SQIVND (reference sequence). This CDR3 reads CASSPRGGLFNEQFF. The CDR3 region has the DNA TGTGCCAGTAGTCCCCGGGGGGGCCTCTTCAATGAGCAGTTCTTC.

This chain joins TRBV3-1 (or the pseudogene TRBV3-2) and TRBJ2-7, with 9 bases identical to TRBD1. This CDR3 contains 21 residues. Germline CDR1 and CDR2: LGHDT and YNNKEL (reference sequence). V was clipped by 4 bases and J by 3 bases; unmatched bases: 25. CDR3 coding DNA: TGTGCCAGCAGCCCGGATACTTCAGGACAGGGGCGCCTACTCGGGGTCTACGAGCAGTACTTC. Protein: CASSPDTSGQGRLLGVYEQYF.

The rearrangement joins TRBV6-4 to TRBJ1-6; 8 positions match TRBD1. Germline V lookup: CDR1 MRHNA, CDR2 SNTAGT. V shed 4 bases, J shed 8 bases, and the junction held 4 bases outside the gene matches. The CDR3 has 14 residues. DNA of the CDR3: TGTGCCAGCAGTGCCGGACAGGGAGATTCACCCCTCCACTTT. This sequence encodes CASSAGQGDSPLHF.

The chain links TRBV7-3 to TRBJ2-3, with D perhaps matching TRBD2 (5 bases). There are 16 residues in the CDR3. Germline CDR1 reads SGHTA; CDR2 reads FQGTGA. The V and J ends lost 1 base and 0 bases respectively, with 11 bases between them. The CDR3 DNA sequence: TGTGCCAGCAGCTTAAGTCCCGGACTTAGCACAGATACGCAGTATTTT. Its protein is CASSLSPGLSTDTQYF. Full variable domain (missing parts from reference TRBV7-3 and TRBJ2-3): GAGVSQTPSNKVTEKGKYVELRCDPISGHTALYWYRQSLGQGPEFLIYFQGTGAADDSGLPNDRFFAVRPEGSVSTLKIQRTERGDSAVYLCASSLSPGLSTDTQYFGPGTRLTVL.

The chain recombines TRBV28 with TRBJ2-2, with 8 bases fitting TRBD2. This CDR3 has 15 residues. Germline CDR1 MDHEN, CDR2 SYDVKM. Trimming removed 6 bases from V and 1 base from J; junction bases left unmatched: 4. In DNA, the CDR3 is TGTGCCAGCAGGGATAGCGGGAAGAACACCGGGGAGCTGTTTTTT. Its translation: CASRDSGKNTGELFF.

J is TRBJ1-5 and V is TRBV6-6; 7 bases map to TRBD1. V shed 4 bases, J shed 6 bases, and the junction held 3 bases outside the gene matches. Germline V gene sequence: CDR1 MNHNY, CDR2 SVGAGI (reference sequence). The CDR3 has 13 amino acids. CDR3: CASSSRGVQPQHF. CDR3 DNA sequence: TGTGCCAGCAGTTCCAGGGGGGTTCAGCCCCAGCATTTT.